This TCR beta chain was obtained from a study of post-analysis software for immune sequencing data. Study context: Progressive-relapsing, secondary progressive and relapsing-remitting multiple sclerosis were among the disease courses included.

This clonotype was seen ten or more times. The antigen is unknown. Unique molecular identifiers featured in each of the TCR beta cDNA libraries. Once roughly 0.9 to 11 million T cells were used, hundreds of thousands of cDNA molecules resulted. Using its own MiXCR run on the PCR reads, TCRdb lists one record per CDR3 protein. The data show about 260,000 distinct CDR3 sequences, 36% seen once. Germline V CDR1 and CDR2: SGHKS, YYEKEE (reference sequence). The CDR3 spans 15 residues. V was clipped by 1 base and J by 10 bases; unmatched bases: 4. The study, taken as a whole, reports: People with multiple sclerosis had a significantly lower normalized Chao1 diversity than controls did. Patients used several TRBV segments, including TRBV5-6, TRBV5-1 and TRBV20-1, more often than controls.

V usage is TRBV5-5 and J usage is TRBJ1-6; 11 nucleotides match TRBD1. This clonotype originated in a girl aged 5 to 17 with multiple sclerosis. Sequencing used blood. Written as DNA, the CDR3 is TGTGCCAGCAGCTTGCGGGACAGGGGGTTCTCACCCCTCCACTTT. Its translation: CASSLRDRGFSPLHF.